The source of this T cell receptor (beta chain) is a study of response to subunit inactivated influenza vaccine. MiXCR, applied by TCRdb to the RT-PCR reads, yields one record per CDR3 protein. The sample contains 500,000 to 700,000 distinct CDR3 sequences, around 21% of which appear only once. CDR3 length equals 14 residues. V was cut by 5 bases and J by 2 bases, with 13 bases left in between. Germline CDR1 and CDR2: SGHAT and FQNNGV. With regard to this clonotype: What it binds is unknown.

General study findings and limits: Each seasonal influenza vaccination, the authors suggested, recruits few new T cells.

This sample was shared with a second study, whose subject was T cells expressing NK-cell markers. That source notes: TCR beta cDNA was generated via 5'RACE template switching incorporating UMIs. Repertoires of TCR beta were obtained from T cells sorted as CD3+CD56+NKG2C+, CD3+CD56+NKG2C- and CD3+CD56-NKG2C+. Several experiments confined sorting to alpha-beta TCR T cells with an anti-gamma-delta TCR antibody.

The chain employs TRBV11-2 and TRBJ2-7, with D maybe TRBD1 (6 bases). This receptor was identified in a man aged 45-60 years who received an inactivated influenza vaccine. The sample here was CD4+ T cells sorted from PBMCs, taken 11 to 12 days after vaccination. CDR3: CASSNRVQTYEQYF. The CDR3, as DNA: TGTGCCAGCAGCAACAGGGTCCAGACCTACGAGCAGTACTTC.